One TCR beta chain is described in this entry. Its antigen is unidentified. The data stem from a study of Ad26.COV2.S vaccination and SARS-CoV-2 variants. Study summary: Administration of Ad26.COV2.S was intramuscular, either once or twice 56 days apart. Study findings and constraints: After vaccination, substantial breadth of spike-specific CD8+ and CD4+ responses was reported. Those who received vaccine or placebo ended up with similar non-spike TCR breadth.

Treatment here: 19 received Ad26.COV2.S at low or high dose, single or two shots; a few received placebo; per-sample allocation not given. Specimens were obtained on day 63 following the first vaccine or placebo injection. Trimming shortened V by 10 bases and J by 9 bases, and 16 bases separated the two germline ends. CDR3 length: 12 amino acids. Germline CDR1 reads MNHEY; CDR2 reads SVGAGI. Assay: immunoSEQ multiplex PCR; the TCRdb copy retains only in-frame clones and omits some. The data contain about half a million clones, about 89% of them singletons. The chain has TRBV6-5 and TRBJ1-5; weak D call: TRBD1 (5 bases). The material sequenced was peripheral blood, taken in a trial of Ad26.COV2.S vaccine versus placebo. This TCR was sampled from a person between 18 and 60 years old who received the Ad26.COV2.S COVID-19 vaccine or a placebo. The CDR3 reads CAIGTAEGPQHF. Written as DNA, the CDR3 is TGTGCCATCGGGACGGCCGAGGGGCCCCAGCATTTT.